The subject of this entry is one T cell receptor (beta chain). Its antigen is unknown. No much larger clone is present one base from it, and per-base qualities are unavailable. The data derive from a study of blood T cell repertoires in COVID-19 (TCRdb year 2020). Some background on the complete study: The collaborator samples originated in the United States, Italy and Spain and spanned the acute and convalescent phases of COVID-19. The material from the prospective study consisted of cDNA or gDNA derived from T cells, B-cell-depleted T cells, or PBMCs. Where available, HLA class I and class II types were taken from metadata supplied by the sample provider and were not determined by assay-based typing. The repertoires were made available in a free public database intended to serve as a resource for research on the immune response to SARS-CoV-2. Subjects who had been exposed to COVID-19, were actively infected with it, or had recovered from it provided the deeply sampled blood TCRbeta repertoires that made up the dataset. A de-identified subject ID, COVID-19 status, age in years and sex were almost always included in the sample metadata. The samples were drawn from two sources: the first 160 participants of the ongoing ImmuneRACE study, and fewer than 1,500 subjects contributed by 6 global collaborators. The paper's findings and limits, for the study overall: How much clinical and demographic metadata was included differed by source and by participant, and the metadata was provided uncurated.

TCRbeta CDR3 regions were amplified from genomic DNA by means of the immunoSEQ Assay, a bias-controlled multiplex PCR. On the study's bioinformatics: The number of nucleated cells in each sample was estimated by amplification of reference gene primers within the assay. To quantify the absolute abundance of each unique TCRbeta CDR3 rearrangement, sequence reads were collapsed and filtered. Productive Simpson clonality was computed per sample as the square root of Simpson's diversity index over productive rearrangements. Sourced from immuneACCESS, this table was stored by TCRdb with only in-frame sequences that have V and J called. A share of the clones is absent; for the studies checked, an unresolved V gene accounts for under half, and the remainder has no known explanation. The DNA gave D and trimming, while V, J and clone size come from that table. The sample contains 310,000 or so clones, 89% of them found a single time. The biggest ten clones account for under 6.5% of the sample.

Including cysteine and phenylalanine, the CDR3 has 15 amino acids. Here the CDR3 DNA is all that survives: 45 bases in frame from base 1. Germline trimming amounts to 4 bases on V and 1 base on J, with 2 as the count of junction bases outside the gene matches. CDR1 and CDR2 are drawn from the germline V gene: KGHDR, SFDVKD. Another Seattle source contributed samples from volunteer blood donors who had recovered from COVID-19. The collaborating institutions used their own protocols to collect whole blood in K2EDTA tubes. For TCRbeta analysis, collaborators shipped samples as frozen whole blood, isolated PBMCs, or DNA extracted from either of those sample types.

The source of this sequence is a man younger than 35 who had recovered from COVID-19. The chain is assembled from TRBV24-1 and TRBJ2-1, with 8 middle bases fitting TRBD1. Sequencing was performed on peripheral blood. The CDR3 reads CATSDGQGSYNEQFF. The nucleotide sequence is given as TGTGCCACCAGTGACGGACAGGGATCCTACAATGAGCAGTTCTTC.